The clone carrying this TCR beta chain appeared a few times. Only in-frame clones appear in the TCRdb table, and some are missing; sequencing was by immunoSEQ multiplex PCR. The sample comprises 150,000 to 200,000 clones, 83% of which are singletons, and roughly 2% rests with the top ten. V shed 3 bases and J shed 0 bases, with 9 bases lying between them. Germline V gene lookup returns CDR1 SGDLS and CDR2 YYNGEE. The CDR3 sequence is 15 residues long. This record comes from a study of blood T cell repertoires in COVID-19. This TCR was recovered from a woman of 80 years or more with acute or convalescent COVID-19. The V call is TRBV9, the J call TRBJ2-2; D is unclear. The sequencing input was peripheral blood. As DNA, the CDR3 is TGTGCCAGCAGCGCTGCGCAGGCGAACACCGGGGAGCTGTTTTTT. Translation: CASSAAQANTGELFF.